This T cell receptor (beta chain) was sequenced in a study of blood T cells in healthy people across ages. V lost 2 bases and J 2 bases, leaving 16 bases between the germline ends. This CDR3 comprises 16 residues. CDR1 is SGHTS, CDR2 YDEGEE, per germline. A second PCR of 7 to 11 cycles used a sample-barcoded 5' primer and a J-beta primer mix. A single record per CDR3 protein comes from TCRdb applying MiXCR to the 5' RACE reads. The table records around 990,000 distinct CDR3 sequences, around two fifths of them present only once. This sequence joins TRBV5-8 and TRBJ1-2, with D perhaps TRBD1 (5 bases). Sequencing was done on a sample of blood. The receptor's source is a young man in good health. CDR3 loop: CASSFRRQGSNYGYTF. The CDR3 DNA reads TGTGCCAGCAGCTTTCGTCGTCAGGGCAGCAACTATGGCTACACCTTC.